Listed below are T cell receptor beta chains from one sample, sequenced in a study of HIV-infected patients and healthy controls. TCRdb reprocessed the 5' RACE reads via MiXCR and lists one record per CDR3 protein. The sample consists of nearly 9,500 distinct CDR3 sequences, about 6.1% of them appearing once. The sample taken for sequencing was blood. The receptor set was obtained from an adult in good health. Both conserved end residues are part of each CDR3. Fields, in order: J gene, D gene, clone size, V gene, CDR3 DNA, CDR3 protein. The D gene is left open where the match is weak. Some rows mark clone size as missing; the rest say once, few, many or name a class of expanded clone.

TRBJ2-2	NA	few	TRBV7-2	TGTGCCAGCAGCTTTGGGTTTGTACGGGTGACCGGGGAGCTGTTTTTT	CASSFGFVRVTGELFF
TRBJ2-3	NA	medium-sized	TRBV20-1	TGCAGTGCCACGGAAAACACAGATACGCAGTATTTT	CSATENTDTQYF
TRBJ1-6	NA	few	TRBV6-2/TRBV6-3	TGTGCCAGCAGTTACGACCCATGGACAGCGAATTCACCCCTCCACTTT	CASSYDPWTANSPLHF
TRBJ2-7	NA	medium-sized	TRBV7-9	TGTGCCAGCAGCTCCGTTCCGGACGCCCTGAGGGAGCAGTACTTC	CASSSVPDALREQYF
TRBJ2-3	NA	medium-sized	TRBV11-2	TGTGCCAGCAGCTTATTCGGGAGCTCGGATACGCAGTATTTT	CASSLFGSSDTQYF
TRBJ2-5	TRBD2	many	TRBV20-1	TGCAGTGCTAGTGAGGCTAGCGGGTTACGAGAGACCCAGTACTTC	CSASEASGLRETQYF
TRBJ1-6	NA	medium-sized	TRBV7-2	TGTGCCAGCAGCCCCGATGACCACTTTAATTCACCCCTCCACTTT	CASSPDDHFNSPLHF
TRBJ1-5	NA	many	TRBV19	TGTGCCAGTAGTGTCTTGGGGCACACAAATCAGCCCCAGCATTTT	CASSVLGHTNQPQHF
TRBJ1-2	NA	medium-sized	TRBV7-2	TGTGCCAGCAGCTTAGAATCGAGGTTTTATGGCTACACCTTC	CASSLESRFYGYTF
TRBJ2-5	TRBD1	medium-sized	TRBV28	TGTGCCAGCAGTCCTCGGACAGGGGTCCAAGAGACCCAGTACTTC	CASSPRTGVQETQYF
TRBJ2-1	TRBD2	many	TRBV5-4	TGTGCCAGCTCCCTGAAGAGCGGGAAGTCCTACAATGAGCAGTTCTTC	CASSLKSGKSYNEQFF
TRBJ2-3	NA	medium-sized	TRBV15	TGTGCCACCAGCAGAGAAGGGCCAGACACAGATACGCAGTATTTT	CATSREGPDTDTQYF
TRBJ2-7	TRBD2	medium-sized	TRBV19	TGTGCCAGTAGTATTCGACTAGCGGGGCCCTACGAGCAGTACTTC	CASSIRLAGPYEQYF
TRBJ1-6	NA	medium-sized	TRBV3-1	TGTGCCAGCAGCCAGGGACGGAATAATAATTCACCCCTCCACTTT	CASSQGRNNNSPLHF
TRBJ1-4	NA	few	TRBV4-1	TGCGCCAGCAGCCAAGACGCACCGGGACAACTAAATGAAAAACTGTTTTTT	CASSQDAPGQLNEKLFF
TRBJ2-2	NA	medium-sized	TRBV29-1	TGCAGCGTCCCATCGGATATAAACACCGGGGAGCTGTTTTTT	CSVPSDINTGELFF
TRBJ2-1	NA	many	TRBV6-6	TGTGCCAGCAGTTACAGCCGGGTCTACAATGAGCAGTTCTTC	CASSYSRVYNEQFF
TRBJ2-3	TRBD1	medium-sized	TRBV10-1	TGCGCCAGCAGTACCGGGACAGGGGGGACAGATACGCAGTATTTT	CASSTGTGGTDTQYF
TRBJ2-7	TRBD2	large	TRBV6-6	TGTGCCAGCAGTTACTCGGTACTAGCGGGGGACGAGCAGTACTTC	CASSYSVLAGDEQYF
TRBJ1-2	NA	NA	TRBV5-6	TGTGCCAGCAGCTTGGCGACAGTCTATGGCTACACCTTC	CASSLATVYGYTF
TRBJ2-1	NA	many	TRBV20-1	TGCAGTGCTAGAGAAGGGCTAGAGCAGTTCTTC	CSAREGLEQFF
TRBJ1-5	NA	medium-sized	TRBV6-6	TGTGCCAGCAGGACGGTGGTTAGCAATCAGCCCCAGCATTTT	CASRTVVSNQPQHF
TRBJ2-7	TRBD2	medium-sized	TRBV5-4	TGTGCCAGCAGACGGCGGGGGACTAGGCAGGACGAGCAGTACTTC	CASRRRGTRQDEQYF
TRBJ2-5	NA	medium-sized	TRBV7-8	TGTGCCAGCAGCCCGAGGGGCCGACTACAAGAGACCCAGTACTTC	CASSPRGRLQETQYF
TRBJ2-7	NA	medium-sized	TRBV20-1	TGCAGTGCTAGGGGGGACTACGAGCAGTACTTC	CSARGDYEQYF
TRBJ1-4	NA	NA	TRBV19	TGTGCCAGTACAGGGTTGGGTAATGAAAAACTGTTTTTT	CASTGLGNEKLFF